Listed below are T cell receptor beta chains from one sample, sequenced in a study of T cells in localized non-small cell lung cancer. Sequenced by immunoSEQ multiplex PCR; TCRdb stores in-frame clones only, minus some. The repertoire holds 3,000 to 4,500 clones, with around 30% as singletons. Sample: lung tumor tissue, taken before any cancer treatment. Source of these receptors: a man aged 35 to 70 with stage I lung adenocarcinoma. Each CDR3 is given without its conserved first and last residue. Fields, in order: CDR3 length, J gene, V gene, D gene, CDR3 protein. The D gene is left open where the match is weak.

12	TRBJ2-7	TRBV9	TRBD1	ASSVGQGTYEQY
13	TRBJ2-5	TRBV29-1	TRBD2	SVGNKVAGGETQY
10	TRBJ1-5	TRBV28	.	ASSFSFQPQH
9	TRBJ1-1	TRBV30	.	AWSVEGEAF
12	TRBJ2-7	TRBV6-8	.	ASPGDGQIYEQY
14	TRBJ2-1	TRBV5-1	TRBD2	ASSFSASGMYNEQF
13	TRBJ2-5	TRBV19	.	ASSIGQGRVETQY
13	TRBJ1-5	TRBV25-1	TRBD1	ASSEGQGEVQPQH
14	TRBJ1-3	TRBV19	.	ASSTPRTFSGNTIY
12	TRBJ2-1	TRBV5-1	TRBD1	ASSQGQGYNEQF
12	TRBJ2-5	TRBV6-8	.	ASSPTGREQTQY
13	TRBJ2-7	TRBV11-3	.	ASSLDRGLSYEQY
10	TRBJ1-2	TRBV19	.	ASSIYTGGYT
15	TRBJ2-5	TRBV15	.	ATNREVGTIRVGTQY
13	TRBJ2-1	TRBV19	TRBD2	ASSYSGRAFHEQF
16	TRBJ2-6	TRBV10-2	.	ASSDGQGGTSGANVLT
14	TRBJ1-2	TRBV6-8	.	ASSYTTTAYSGGYT
12	TRBJ2-6	TRBV9	.	ASKGRSGANVLT
13	TRBJ1-1	TRBV11-3	.	ASSSGLLGITEAF
14	TRBJ2-1	TRBV19	TRBD2	ASSIVLVAGGPEQF
15	TRBJ1-2	TRBV18	TRBD1	ASSPGPGQGGNYGYT
12	TRBJ1-2	TRBV19	.	ASSISQADYGYT
11	TRBJ2-3	TRBV29-1	.	SVETGRADTQY
11	TRBJ2-2	TRBV29-1	TRBD1	SVDRGLTGELF
12	TRBJ2-1	TRBV11-3	.	ASSLQSSYNEQF
14	TRBJ2-5	TRBV6-8	TRBD2	ASSYRPAGGRETQY
13	TRBJ2-7	TRBV10-2	TRBD1	ASRDGQGGGYEQY
16	TRBJ1-3	TRBV19	.	ASSISRRRQGVGNTIY
15	TRBJ2-2	TRBV14	.	ASSQDSRGPETGELF
13	TRBJ2-7	TRBV7-4	TRBD2	ASSLTSGGFYEQY
15	TRBJ2-6	TRBV18	.	ASSPGHLSSGANVLT
15	TRBJ2-4	TRBV6-8	TRBD2	ASSYSPSGGPKNIQY
14	TRBJ2-3	TRBV11-3	TRBD2	ASSLLGRGSTDTQY
13	TRBJ1-5	TRBV6-8	TRBD1	ASRGTGGGNQPQH
11	TRBJ1-2	TRBV29-1	TRBD1	SVQTGGDYGYT
12	TRBJ1-1	TRBV25-1	TRBD1	ASRDTGTDTEAF
15	TRBJ2-3	TRBV14	.	ASSPGAGNPSTDTQY
13	TRBJ2-5	TRBV6-8	.	ASSYSGASQETQY
15	TRBJ2-5	TRBV11-3	TRBD2	ASSPGTSGGAGETQY
14	TRBJ1-3	TRBV28	.	ASSLTGSGGGNTIY
13	TRBJ2-5	TRBV6-8	TRBD2	ASSTGLAGEETQY
14	TRBJ1-4	TRBV11-3	.	ASGGEAGASNEKLF
14	TRBJ2-3	TRBV7-1	.	ASSVGSGPSTDTQY
13	TRBJ2-7	TRBV30	.	AWSVGGAGLYEQY
14	TRBJ1-2	TRBV11-3	TRBD1	ASSSAGTGGVYGYT
13	TRBJ1-3	TRBV6-8	.	ASSYGSGGENTIY
13	TRBJ1-5	TRBV27	.	ASRGPWDVGQPQH
14	TRBJ2-5	TRBV30	TRBD1	AWSTPRTGAKETQY
14	TRBJ2-5	TRBV28	.	ASSFPVSSNQETQY
14	TRBJ2-1	TRBV10-3	TRBD2	AISESGGGLNNEQF
13	TRBJ1-1	TRBV28	.	ASRGGEHLNTEAF
20	TRBJ2-3	TRBV6-7	TRBD2	ASTPTDRLAGGLLTSTDTQY
13	TRBJ1-5	TRBV5-1	.	ASSLGTLSNQPQH
10	TRBJ2-7	TRBV6-1	.	ASSEVGREQY
12	TRBJ1-2	TRBV19	.	ASSTGGSNYGYT